The clone carrying this TCR beta chain was recorded a few times. The data were obtained in a study of T cell repertoires in cytomegalovirus infection. Study-level information: Shared public TCR beta signatures pointed to both CMV infection and a matching HLA type.

There are 13 residues in the CDR3. Looked up from germline, CDR1 is DFQATT and CDR2 is SNEGSKA (reference sequence). V lost 3 bases, J lost 2 bases, and 9 bases lay in between. A single record per CDR3 protein comes from TCRdb applying MiXCR to the reads. The table includes a few hundred thousand distinct CDR3 sequences, roughly 13% detected once. The chain uses TRBV20-1 and TRBJ2-3, with D unresolved. The sequence derives from a human donor in good health (CMV status not recorded). Some clones in this sample may be carry-over from other donors' samples. Sequencing was carried out using PBMCs. The chain's CDR3 is CSASGGYTDTQYF. The CDR3 bases are TGCAGTGCTAGTGGCGGTTACACAGATACGCAGTATTTT.